The 30 T cell receptor beta chains listed next were all sequenced from one sample in a study of PD-1 blockade in classical Hodgkin lymphoma. Time point indicated: cycle 4 day 1 (C4D1), after more than five weeks of nivolumab. The patients all showed relapse after autologous stem cell transplantation, while their brentuximab vedotin exposure varied. The assay was immunoSEQ multiplex PCR, and TCRdb's table has in-frame clones only and misses some. The sample has 25,000 to 30,000 clones, 80% seen once. The sample here was peripheral blood mononuclear cells (PBMCs), taken before the fourth cycle of nivolumab. These receptors all come from a human donor with classical Hodgkin lymphoma.

The rearrangement links TRBV15 to TRBJ2-1; 9 nucleotides align to TRBD2. Germline CDR1 is LNHNV and CDR2 is YYDKDF (reference sequence). The CDR3 loop spans 15 amino acids. The V gene end was trimmed by 1 base and the J gene end by 6 bases; junction bases not matched to a gene: 4. The CDR3 sequence is CATSRAGTSLNEQFF. The CDR3 DNA reads as TGTGCCACCAGCAGAGCCGGGACTAGCCTCAATGAGCAGTTCTTC.

J is TRBJ2-3 and V is TRBV9; TRBD2 agrees at 7 bases. V lost 0 bases, J lost 0 bases, and 4 bases stayed unmatched. This CDR3 contains 16 residues. CDR1 is SGDLS and CDR2 is YYNGEE in the germline V gene. The CDR3 is CASSVGIAGSTDTQYF. For the CDR3, the DNA is TGTGCCAGCAGCGTAGGAATAGCGGGCAGCACAGATACGCAGTATTTT.

This chain joins TRBV10-3 and TRBJ2-1; D perhaps matches TRBD1 (5 bases). CDR1 is ENHRY, CDR2 SYGVKD, per germline. V gave up 5 bases and J gave up 8 bases, with 13 bases separating them. The CDR3 covers 13 residues. CDR3 sequence reads: CAISYSVRDEQFF. The CDR3 bases are TGTGCCATCAGTTACTCAGTCAGGGATGAGCAGTTCTTC.

This rearrangement joins TRBV27 to TRBJ2-3, with 8 bases matching TRBD1. The CDR3 contains 14 residues. Germline V lookup: CDR1 MNHEY, CDR2 SMNVEV (reference sequence). J lost 2 bases, V lost 5 bases, and 3 bases had no gene match. The CDR3 sequence: CASSTDRATDTQYF. The CDR3 DNA reads TGTGCCAGCAGTACGGACAGGGCCACAGATACGCAGTATTTT.

This sequence joins TRBV10-3 and TRBJ2-2, with 11 nucleotides matching TRBD2. V lost 3 bases, J lost 4 bases, and 7 bases stayed unmatched. The CDR3 is 17 amino acids. Germline CDR1 ENHRY, CDR2 SYGVKD. CDR3 DNA: TGTGCCATCAGTGAAGCTAGCGGGGGGTCGGGCACCGGGGAGCTGTTTTTT. It translates to CAISEASGGSGTGELFF.

This clone was counted once. V usage is TRBV2 and J usage is TRBJ2-7, with TRBD1 identical over 8 bases. Losses at the gene ends were 4 bases for V and 2 bases for J; bases not matched to a gene: 7. The CDR3 totals 15 residues. Germline V gene sequence: CDR1 SNHLY, CDR2 FYNNEI. For the CDR3, the DNA is TGTGCCAGCAGTGCCAAACTGGGACAGGCCTACGAGCAGTACTTC. As protein: CASSAKLGQAYEQYF.

V and J are TRBV6-5 and TRBJ2-5; TRBD2 aligns across 10 bases. CDR1 and CDR2 from the germline V gene are MNHEY and SVGAGI. This CDR3 has 15 amino acids. The V and J ends lost 6 bases and 4 bases, in that order; junction bases with no gene match: 8. DNA for the CDR3: TGTGCCAGCAGCCCTACTAGCGGGATACGAGAGACCCAGTACTTC. Its protein is CASSPTSGIRETQYF.

This clone was picked up a small number of times. This sequence joins TRBV5-4 and TRBJ1-2; 12 positions agree with TRBD1. Germline CDR1 reads SGHNT; CDR2 reads YYREEE (reference sequence). V was pared by 4 bases and J by 4 bases, with 8 bases of the junction left unmatched. This CDR3 has 16 amino acids. DNA of the CDR3: TGTGCCAGCAGCCGACCAGGGACAGGGGGCTTCTATGGCTACACCTTC. Amino acid sequence: CASSRPGTGGFYGYTF.

The chain links TRBV4-1 to TRBJ2-1; D is ambiguous. The CDR3 runs 15 residues. With 4 bases removed from V and 3 bases from J, the gap between germline ends came to 13 bases. The germline gives CDR1 MGHRA, CDR2 YSYEKL. In DNA, the CDR3 is TGCGCCAGCAGCCCGTCTCGGTTCGACTACAATGAGCAGTTCTTC. Its translation: CASSPSRFDYNEQFF.

The rearrangement uses TRBV4-1 and TRBJ2-1; D uncertain. V lost 1 base and J lost 7, with 14 bases in between. The CDR3 contains 15 residues. CDR1 and CDR2 (germline): MGHRA, YSYEKL. For the CDR3, the DNA is TGCGCCAGCAGCCAAGGGGATTTCGTAAGGAATGAGCAGTTCTTC. Protein product: CASSQGDFVRNEQFF.

With respect to this clone: Within the sample, other DNA sequences also encode this same CDR3. The chain couples TRBV6-1 to TRBJ2-7; D is tentatively TRBD1 or TRBD2 (5 bases each). CDR3 length equals 13 residues. Germline V gene data show CDR1 as MNHNS and CDR2 as SASEGT. The V and J ends lost 3 bases and 6 bases respectively, with 12 bases between them. The CDR3 here is CASSENPGSEQYF. The CDR3 bases are TGTGCCAGCAGTGAGAACCCAGGGAGCGAGCAGTACTTC.

The chain combines TRBV5-1 with TRBJ2-6; D gene uncertain. From germline, CDR1 is SGHRS and CDR2 YFSETQ. This CDR3 is built from 18 residues. Deletions cut 0 bases from V and 0 bases from J, with 13 bases between. Written as DNA, the CDR3 is TGCGCCAGCAGCTTGGTGGTAGGCCCCAGCTCTGGGGCCAACGTCCTGACTTTC. Protein product: CASSLVVGPSSGANVLTF.

In regard to this clone: One junction end does not reproduce the germline sequence, and a read error may be involved. V and J are TRBV6-1 and TRBJ1-2, with a tentative D call TRBD1 (6 bases). Germline V gives CDR1 MNHNS, CDR2 SASEGT. The CDR3 has 12 amino acids. The CDR3 region is CASGRDNVGYAF. CDR3 DNA: TGTGCCAGCGGCCGGGACAACGTGGGCTACGCCTTC.

The count of this clone is one. This rearrangement joins TRBV28 to TRBJ1-1, with 10 bases lining up with TRBD1. J gave up 2 bases and V 5 bases, and 11 bases lay outside the gene matches. The germline gives CDR1 MDHEN, CDR2 SYDVKM. CDR3 length: 17 amino acids. CDR3 region: CASSTRDRGWRNTEAFF. CDR3 nucleotides: TGTGCCAGCAGTACCAGGGACAGGGGTTGGAGAAACACTGAAGCTTTCTTT.

The V and J genes are TRBV18 and TRBJ1-1; D ambiguous. Per the germline V gene, CDR1 is KGHSH and CDR2 is LQKENI. Trimming removed 3 bases at V and 0 bases at J, with 8 bases between. The CDR3 runs 14 residues. The CDR3 here is CASSPVRMNTEAFF. CDR3 in DNA: TGTGCCAGCTCACCGGTACGCATGAACACTGAAGCTTTCTTT. Using reference TRBV18 and TRBJ1-1 for the parts outside the CDR3, the full variable domain is NAGVMQNPRHLVRRRGQEARLRCSPMKGHSHVYWYRQLPEEGLKFMVYLQKENIIDESGMPKERFSAEFPKEGPSILRIQQVVRGDSAAYFCASSPVRMNTEAFFGQGTRLTVV.

The V call is TRBV6-1, the J call TRBJ1-3; D is unresolved. Germline lookup yields CDR1 MNHNS and CDR2 SASEGT. The CDR3 has 15 residues. With 3 bases removed from V and 0 bases from J, the gap between germline ends came to 9 bases. The CDR3 sequence is CASSDPRPSGNTIYF. DNA of the CDR3: TGTGCCAGCAGTGATCCGCGCCCCTCTGGAAACACCATATATTTT.

The rearrangement links TRBV28 to TRBJ1-1; unclear D gene. The CDR3 has 14 residues. The V gene lost 5 bases and the J gene lost 3 bases, with 13 bases spanning the gap. The V gene's germline CDR1 is MDHEN and CDR2 SYDVKM. In nucleotides, the CDR3 is TGTGCCAGCAGTCCCCACGGACGGGACACTGAAGCTTTCTTT. This gives the protein CASSPHGRDTEAFF.

The V call is TRBV6-5, the J call TRBJ2-1; 8 positions match TRBD1. The CDR3 consists of 15 residues. Germline lookup yields CDR1 MNHEY and CDR2 SVGAGI. V was pared by 4 bases and J by 5 bases, with 7 bases of the junction left unmatched. The DNA for the CDR3 is TGTGCCAGCAGTTGGGACAGGAGACCTAACAATGAGCAGTTCTTC. Its protein product is CASSWDRRPNNEQFF.

The chain combines TRBV6-1 with TRBJ1-3; 9 nucleotides line up with TRBD1. In germline, CDR1 is MNHNS, CDR2 SASEGT. The junction had 5 bases not matched to a gene; V was cut back by 5 bases and J by 3 bases. This CDR3 is built from 15 residues. The CDR3 sequence is CASSRQGVSGNTIYF. As DNA, the CDR3 is TGTGCCAGCAGTCGACAGGGGGTTAGTGGAAACACCATATATTTT.

This clone came up once. The CDR3: CSVEIAGGLGDTQYF. The CDR3 DNA is TGCAGCGTTGAAATAGCGGGAGGTCTAGGAGATACGCAGTATTTT. The chain uses TRBV29-1 and TRBJ2-3, with 10 bases fitting TRBD2. Germline V gene sequence: CDR1 SQVTM, CDR2 ANQGSEA. The CDR3 extends over 15 amino acids. V was pared by 2 bases and J by 5 bases, with 7 bases of the junction left unmatched.

The gene calls are TRBV28 and TRBJ1-5, with TRBD1 matching 7 bases. V gave up 5 bases and J gave up 4 bases; unmatched junction bases: 11. This CDR3 spans 16 amino acids. Germline CDR1 MDHEN, CDR2 SYDVKM. CDR3 nucleotides: TGTGCCAGCAGTCGGACAGGTTGGGAAGGAAATCAGCCCCAGCATTTT. Translating it yields CASSRTGWEGNQPQHF.

CDR3 nucleotides: TGTGCCAGCAGTTTATTCTCGGGACAGGGGGCTTCGAGGAATTCACCCCTCCACTTT. Residues: CASSLFSGQGASRNSPLHF. The chain uses TRBV27 and TRBJ1-6; 12 bases are a match to TRBD1. CDR1 and CDR2 from the germline V gene are MNHEY and SMNVEV (reference sequence). With V trimmed by 1 base and J by 7 bases, 11 bases remained unmatched. The CDR3 extends over 19 amino acids.

The CDR3: CASSSGRNNEKLFF. DNA for the CDR3: TGTGCCAGCAGTTCGGGACGGAATAATGAAAAACTGTTTTTT. The gene calls are TRBV2 and TRBJ1-4, with D perhaps TRBD1 (5 bases). Germline V gene sequence: CDR1 SNHLY, CDR2 FYNNEI. This CDR3 has 14 amino acids. V lost 5 bases and J lost 4, with 11 bases in between.

This clone has a handful of counts. The genes are TRBV5-1 and TRBJ2-7; D call uncertain. The germline gives CDR1 SGHRS, CDR2 YFSETQ. The CDR3 extends over 14 amino acids. V lost 0 bases and J 2 bases, leaving 9 bases between the germline ends. The CDR3 sequence is CASSLVNSAYEQYF. The CDR3 DNA follows: TGCGCCAGCAGCTTGGTGAACTCAGCCTACGAGCAGTACTTC.

CDR3 protein: CASSEAGRAAGELFF. Written as DNA, the CDR3 is TGTGCCAGCAGTGAGGCAGGTAGAGCGGCCGGGGAGCTGTTTTTT. The genes are TRBV25-1 and TRBJ2-2; TRBD2 is a possible D gene (5 bases). The V end was cut by 3 bases, the J end by 6 bases, with 14 bases between. The germline V gene encodes CDR1 MGHDK and CDR2 SYGVNS. This CDR3 is built from 15 residues.

The chain joins TRBV19 to TRBJ2-1; 8 bases are shared with TRBD2. The CDR3 is 14 residues long. The V and J ends lost 9 bases and 8 bases, in that order; junction bases with no gene match: 12. From germline, CDR1 is LNHDA and CDR2 SQIVND (reference sequence). CDR3 nucleotide sequence: TGTGCCAGCAAGCGGGAGATAAAGGAGTATGAGCAGTTCTTC. It translates to CASKREIKEYEQFF.

The V call is TRBV7-9, the J call TRBJ2-5; the D is unclear. From germline, CDR1 is SEHNR and CDR2 FQNEAQ (reference sequence). Trimming cost V 1 base and J 1 base, with 7 bases left between them. The CDR3 spans 14 residues. The CDR3, as DNA: TGTGCCAGCAGCTTAGTGCAGAGCCAAGAGACCCAGTACTTC. Amino acids: CASSLVQSQETQYF.

The genes are TRBV9 and TRBJ1-2; D perhaps matches TRBD1 (5 bases). Between the trimmed V and J ends, which lost 0 bases and 7 bases, there was a span of 10 bases. Germline V gene sequence: CDR1 SGDLS, CDR2 YYNGEE. The CDR3 runs 13 residues. DNA for the CDR3: TGTGCCAGCAGCGTAGGGGGCGAAGGTGGCTACACCTTC. This gives the protein CASSVGGEGGYTF. The whole variable domain, filled in from reference TRBV9 and TRBJ1-2, reads DSGVTQTPKHLITATGQRVTLRCSPRSGDLSVYWYQQSLDQGLQFLIQYYNGEERAKGNILERFSAQQFPDLHSELNLSSLELGDSALYFCASSVGGEGGYTFGSGTRLTVV.

This sequence joins TRBV6-6 and TRBJ2-1; D is ambiguous. CDR1 MNHNY and CDR2 SVGAGI come from the germline V gene (reference sequence). The length of the CDR3 is 13 residues. V was cut by 8 bases and J by 7 bases, with 15 bases left in between. Written as DNA, the CDR3 is TGTGCCAGCGGAGCGCCTCCCGGGAATGAGCAGTTCTTC. This translates into CASGAPPGNEQFF.

The chain has TRBV7-9 and TRBJ1-3; D is uncertain. Germline-derived CDR1 and CDR2 are SEHNR and FQNEAQ (reference sequence). This CDR3 is 14 amino acids long. The V gene lost 3 bases and the J gene lost 2 bases, with 8 bases spanning the gap. The CDR3 reads CASSLGPTGNTIYF. In DNA, the CDR3 is TGTGCCAGCAGCTTGGGTCCCACTGGAAACACCATATATTTT.